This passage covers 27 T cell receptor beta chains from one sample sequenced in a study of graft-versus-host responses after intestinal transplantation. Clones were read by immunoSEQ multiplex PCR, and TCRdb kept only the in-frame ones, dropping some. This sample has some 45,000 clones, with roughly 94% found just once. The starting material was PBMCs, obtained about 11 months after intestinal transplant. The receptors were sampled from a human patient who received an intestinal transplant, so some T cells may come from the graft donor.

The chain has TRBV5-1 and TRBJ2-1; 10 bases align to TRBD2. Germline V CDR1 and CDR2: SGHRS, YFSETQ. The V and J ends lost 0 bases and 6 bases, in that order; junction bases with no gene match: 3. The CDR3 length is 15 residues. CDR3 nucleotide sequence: TGCGCCAGCAGCTTGGATGGACTAGCGGTCAATGAGCAGTTCTTC. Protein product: CASSLDGLAVNEQFF.

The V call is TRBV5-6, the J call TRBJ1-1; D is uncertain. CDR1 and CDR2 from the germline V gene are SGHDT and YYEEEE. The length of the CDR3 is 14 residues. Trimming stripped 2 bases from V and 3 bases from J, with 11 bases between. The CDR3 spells CASSFPDGYTEAFF. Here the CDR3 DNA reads TGTGCCAGCAGCTTCCCAGACGGATACACTGAAGCTTTCTTT.

This CDR3 reads CASSQDTGLGEWDTQYF. CDR3 bases: TGTGCCAGCAGCCAAGACACAGGGTTGGGGGAATGGGATACGCAGTATTTT. The chain is built from TRBV14 and TRBJ2-3; D is perhaps TRBD1 (6 bases). Germline CDR1 and CDR2: SGHDN and FVKESK. The CDR3 length is 17 residues. V was trimmed by 0 bases and J by 6 bases, leaving 19 bases between them.

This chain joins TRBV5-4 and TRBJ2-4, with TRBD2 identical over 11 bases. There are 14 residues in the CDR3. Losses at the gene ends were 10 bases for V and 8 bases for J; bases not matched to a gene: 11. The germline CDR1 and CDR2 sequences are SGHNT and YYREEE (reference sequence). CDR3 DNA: TGTGCCGTCCGTACTAGCGGGAGATGGGACATTCAGTACTTC. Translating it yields CAVRTSGRWDIQYF. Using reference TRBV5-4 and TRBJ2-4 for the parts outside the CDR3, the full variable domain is ETGVTQSPTHLIKTRGQQVTLRCSSQSGHNTVSWYQQALGQGPQFIFQYYREEENGRGNFPPRFSGLQFPNYSSELNVNALELDDSALYLCAVRTSGRWDIQYFGAGTRLSVL.

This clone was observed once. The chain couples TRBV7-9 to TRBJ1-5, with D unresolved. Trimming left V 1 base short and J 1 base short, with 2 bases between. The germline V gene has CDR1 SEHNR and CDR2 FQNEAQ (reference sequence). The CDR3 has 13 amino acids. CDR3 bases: TGTGCCAGCAGCTTAGACAGCAATCAGCCCCAGCATTTT. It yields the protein CASSLDSNQPQHF.

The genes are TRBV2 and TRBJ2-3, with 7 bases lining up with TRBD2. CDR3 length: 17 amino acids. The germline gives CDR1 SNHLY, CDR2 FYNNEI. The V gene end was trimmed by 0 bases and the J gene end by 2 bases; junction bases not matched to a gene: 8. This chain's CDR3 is CASSEAVSGSYTDTQYF. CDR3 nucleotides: TGTGCCAGCAGTGAAGCAGTTAGCGGGTCTTACACAGATACGCAGTATTTT.

CDR3 residues: CASSIETAASYGYTF. The CDR3 DNA is TGTGCCAGTAGTATAGAGACAGCAGCCTCCTATGGCTACACCTTC. This sequence joins TRBV19 and TRBJ1-2, with TRBD1 as a possible D gene (5 bases). CDR3 length: 15 residues. Between the trimmed V and J ends, which lost 0 bases and 4 bases, there was a span of 12 bases. The germline CDR1 and CDR2 sequences are LNHDA and SQIVND (reference sequence).

DNA of the CDR3: TGTGCCAGCAGACATGGACAGGGCCATAGCAATCAGCCCCAGCATTTT. It specifies CASRHGQGHSNQPQHF. The gene calls are TRBV6-6 and TRBJ1-5, with 8 bases aligning to TRBD1. Germline lookup yields CDR1 MNHNY and CDR2 SVGAGI (reference sequence). This CDR3 region has 16 residues. J was trimmed by 0 bases and V by 6 bases; bases with no gene match: 7.

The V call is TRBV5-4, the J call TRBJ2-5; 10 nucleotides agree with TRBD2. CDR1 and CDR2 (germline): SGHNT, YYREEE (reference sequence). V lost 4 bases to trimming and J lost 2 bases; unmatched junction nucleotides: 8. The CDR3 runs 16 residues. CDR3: CASSRGLAGGQETQYF. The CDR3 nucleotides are TGTGCCAGCAGCCGTGGGTTAGCGGGGGGACAAGAGACCCAGTACTTC.

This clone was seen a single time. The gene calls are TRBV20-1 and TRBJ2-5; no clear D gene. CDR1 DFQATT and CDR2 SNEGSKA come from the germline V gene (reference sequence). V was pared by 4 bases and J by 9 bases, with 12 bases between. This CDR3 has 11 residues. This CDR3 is CSATYPPAQYF. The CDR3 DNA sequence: TGCAGTGCTACCTACCCTCCCGCCCAGTACTTC.

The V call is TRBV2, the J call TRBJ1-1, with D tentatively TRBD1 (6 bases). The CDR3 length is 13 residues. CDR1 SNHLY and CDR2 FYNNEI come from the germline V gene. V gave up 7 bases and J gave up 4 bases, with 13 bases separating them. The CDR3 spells CASTGGLVTEAFF. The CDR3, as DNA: TGTGCCAGCACGGGGGGCTTGGTCACTGAAGCTTTCTTT.

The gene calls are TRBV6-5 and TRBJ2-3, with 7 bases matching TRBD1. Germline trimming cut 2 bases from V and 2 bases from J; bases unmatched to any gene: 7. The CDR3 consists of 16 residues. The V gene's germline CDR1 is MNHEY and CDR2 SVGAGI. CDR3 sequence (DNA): TGTGCCAGCAGTTACCTCCCGGGACAGTACACAGATACGCAGTATTTT. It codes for CASSYLPGQYTDTQYF.

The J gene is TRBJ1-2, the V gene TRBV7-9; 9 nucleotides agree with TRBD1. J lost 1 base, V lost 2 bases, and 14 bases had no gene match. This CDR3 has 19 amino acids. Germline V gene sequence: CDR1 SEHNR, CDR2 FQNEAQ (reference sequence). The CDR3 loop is CASSLLVNRGHLYNYGYTF. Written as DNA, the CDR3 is TGTGCCAGCAGCTTATTGGTTAACAGGGGGCACCTTTATAACTATGGCTACACCTTC.

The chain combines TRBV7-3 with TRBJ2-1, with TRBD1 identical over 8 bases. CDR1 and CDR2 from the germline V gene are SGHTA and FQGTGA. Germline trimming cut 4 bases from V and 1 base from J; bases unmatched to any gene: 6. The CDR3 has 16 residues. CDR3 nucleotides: TGTGCCAGCAGCTCGACGACAGGGGTATCCTACAATGAGCAGTTCTTC. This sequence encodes CASSSTTGVSYNEQFF.

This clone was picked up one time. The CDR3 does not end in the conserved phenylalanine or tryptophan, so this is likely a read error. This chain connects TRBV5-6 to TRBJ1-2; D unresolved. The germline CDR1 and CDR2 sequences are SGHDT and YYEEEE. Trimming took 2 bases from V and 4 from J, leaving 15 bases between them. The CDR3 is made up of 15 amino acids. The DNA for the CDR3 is TGTGCCAGCAGCTTATTTTGGGGAGACTCCTATGGCTACACCCTC. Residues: CASSLFWGDSYGYTL.

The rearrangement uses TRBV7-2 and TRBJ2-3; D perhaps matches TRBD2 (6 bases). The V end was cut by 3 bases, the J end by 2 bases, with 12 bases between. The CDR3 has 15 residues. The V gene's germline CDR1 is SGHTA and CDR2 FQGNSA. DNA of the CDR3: TGTGCCAGCAGCTTTCGCGGGGTGATCACAGATACGCAGTATTTT. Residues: CASSFRGVITDTQYF.

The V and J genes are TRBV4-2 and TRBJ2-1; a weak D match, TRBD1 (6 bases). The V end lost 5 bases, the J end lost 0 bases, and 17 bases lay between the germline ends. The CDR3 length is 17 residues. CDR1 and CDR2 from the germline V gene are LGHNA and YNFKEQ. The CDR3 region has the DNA TGTGCCAGCAGCACCCGGAAGGGACAAAGCTCCTACAATGAGCAGTTCTTC. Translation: CASSTRKGQSSYNEQFF.

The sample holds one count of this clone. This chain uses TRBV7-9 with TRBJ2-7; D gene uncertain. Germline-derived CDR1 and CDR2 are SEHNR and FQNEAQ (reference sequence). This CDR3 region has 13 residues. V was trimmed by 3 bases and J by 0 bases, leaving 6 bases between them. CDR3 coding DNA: TGTGCCAGCAGCTTTGGGATCTCCTACGAGCAGTACTTC. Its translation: CASSFGISYEQYF.

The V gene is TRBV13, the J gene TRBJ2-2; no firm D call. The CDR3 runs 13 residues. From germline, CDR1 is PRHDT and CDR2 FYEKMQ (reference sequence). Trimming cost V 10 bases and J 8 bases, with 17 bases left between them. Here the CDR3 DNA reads TGTGCCACCACAAACGACGCCCGGGGGGAGCTGTTTTTT. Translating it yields CATTNDARGELFF.

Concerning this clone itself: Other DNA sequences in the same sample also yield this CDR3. CDR3 bases: TGTGCCAGCAGCGTAGATAATGAGCAGTTCTTC. Its translation is CASSVDNEQFF. This chain links TRBV9 with TRBJ2-1; D gene ambiguous. Germline V gene lookup returns CDR1 SGDLS and CDR2 YYNGEE. The V and J ends lost 0 bases and 7 bases respectively, with 2 bases between them. CDR3 length: 11 residues.

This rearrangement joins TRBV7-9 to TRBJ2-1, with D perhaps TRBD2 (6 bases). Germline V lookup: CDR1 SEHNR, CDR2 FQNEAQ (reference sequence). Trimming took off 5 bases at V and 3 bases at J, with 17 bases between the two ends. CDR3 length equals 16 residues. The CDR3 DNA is TGTGCCAGCAGCCCCCCCGGTAGGCGGGACTACAATGAGCAGTTCTTC. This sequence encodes CASSPPGRRDYNEQFF.

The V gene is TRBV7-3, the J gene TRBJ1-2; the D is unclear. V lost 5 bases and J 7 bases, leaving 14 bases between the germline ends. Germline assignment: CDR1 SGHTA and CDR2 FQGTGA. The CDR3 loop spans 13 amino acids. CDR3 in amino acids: CASSTQGGVGYTF. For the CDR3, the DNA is TGTGCCAGCAGCACCCAAGGTGGGGTTGGCTACACCTTC. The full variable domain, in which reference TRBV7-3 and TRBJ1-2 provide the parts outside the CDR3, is GAGVSQTPSNKVTEKGKYVELRCDPISGHTALYWYRQSLGQGPEFLIYFQGTGAADDSGLPNDRFFAVRPEGSVSTLKIQRTERGDSAVYLCASSTQGGVGYTFGSGTRLTVV.

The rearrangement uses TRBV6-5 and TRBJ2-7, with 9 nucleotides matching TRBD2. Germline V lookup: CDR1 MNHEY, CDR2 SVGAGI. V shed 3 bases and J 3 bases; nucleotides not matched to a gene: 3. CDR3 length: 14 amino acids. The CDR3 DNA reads TGTGCCAGCAGTTATAGCGGGGGCCACTACGAGCAGTACTTC. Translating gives CASSYSGGHYEQYF.

CDR3 protein: CASGLSGSYEQYF. Written as DNA, the CDR3 is TGTGCTAGTGGTTTAAGTGGGAGCTACGAGCAGTACTTC. V and J are TRBV12-5 and TRBJ2-7; maybe TRBD2 (5 bases). CDR3 length: 13 residues. V lost 3 bases, J lost 3 bases, and 9 bases lay in between. CDR1 is LGHNT and CDR2 is FRNRAP in the germline V gene.

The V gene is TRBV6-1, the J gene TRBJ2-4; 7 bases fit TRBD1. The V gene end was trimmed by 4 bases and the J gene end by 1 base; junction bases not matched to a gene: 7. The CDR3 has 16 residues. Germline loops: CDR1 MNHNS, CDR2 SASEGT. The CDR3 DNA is TGTGCCAGCAGTGGTTCGAGGACAGGTGCCAAAAACATTCAGTACTTC. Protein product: CASSGSRTGAKNIQYF.

This chain's CDR3 is CAWSPRPGRYQETQYF. Written as DNA, the CDR3 is TGTGCCTGGAGTCCCCGCCCAGGAAGATACCAAGAGACCCAGTACTTC. The chain recombines TRBV30 with TRBJ2-5; D ambiguous. Germline V gives CDR1 GTSNPN, CDR2 SVGIG (reference sequence). Trimming shortened V by 2 bases and J by 0 bases, and 16 bases separated the two germline ends. This CDR3 contains 16 residues.

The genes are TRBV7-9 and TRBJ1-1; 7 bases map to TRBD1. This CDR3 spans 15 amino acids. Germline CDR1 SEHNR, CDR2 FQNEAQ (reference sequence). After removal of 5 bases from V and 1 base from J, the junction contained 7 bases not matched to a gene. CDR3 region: CASSPEGQPNTEAFF. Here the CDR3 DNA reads TGTGCCAGCAGCCCAGAGGGACAGCCGAACACTGAAGCTTTCTTT.